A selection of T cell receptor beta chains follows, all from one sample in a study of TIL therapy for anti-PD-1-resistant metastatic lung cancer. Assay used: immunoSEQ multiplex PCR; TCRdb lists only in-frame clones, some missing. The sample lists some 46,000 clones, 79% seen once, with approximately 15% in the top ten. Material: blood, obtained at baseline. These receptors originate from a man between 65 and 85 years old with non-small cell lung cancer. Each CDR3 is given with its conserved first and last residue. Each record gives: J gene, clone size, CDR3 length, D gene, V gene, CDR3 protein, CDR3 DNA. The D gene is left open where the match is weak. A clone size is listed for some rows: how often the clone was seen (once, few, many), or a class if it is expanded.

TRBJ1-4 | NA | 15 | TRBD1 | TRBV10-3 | CAISEGQGGKEKLFF | TGTGCCATCAGTGAGGGACAGGGGGGGAAAGAAAAACTGTTTTTT
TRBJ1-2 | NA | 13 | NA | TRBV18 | CASSPGDNYGYTF | TGTGCCAGCTCACCAGGGGACAACTATGGCTACACCTTC
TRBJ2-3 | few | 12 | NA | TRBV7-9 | CASSRSTDTQYF | TGTGCCAGCAGCCGGAGTACAGATACGCAGTATTTT
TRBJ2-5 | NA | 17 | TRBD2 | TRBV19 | CASSPTSGSSSVETQYF | TGTGCCAGTAGTCCGACTAGCGGGAGTAGTAGTGTGGAGACCCAGTACTTC
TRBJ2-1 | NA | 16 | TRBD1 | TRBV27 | CASSPPQGAGNNEQFF | TGTGCCAGCAGTCCGCCGCAGGGGGCGGGGAACAATGAGCAGTTCTTC
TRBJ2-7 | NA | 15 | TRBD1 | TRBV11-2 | CASSKYRGLKDEQYF | TGTGCCAGCAGCAAGTACAGGGGGCTTAAAGACGAGCAGTACTTC
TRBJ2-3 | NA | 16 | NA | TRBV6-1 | CASSEMSQLSTDTQYF | TGTGCCAGCAGTGAAATGAGTCAACTTAGCACAGATACGCAGTATTTT
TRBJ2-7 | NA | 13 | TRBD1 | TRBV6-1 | CASSRGLTYEQYF | TGTGCCAGCTCCAGGGGGCTCACCTACGAGCAGTACTTC
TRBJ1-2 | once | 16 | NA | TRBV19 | CASSNTPGAKTDGYTF | TGTGCCAGTAGTAACACACCGGGAGCAAAAACCGATGGCTACACCTTC
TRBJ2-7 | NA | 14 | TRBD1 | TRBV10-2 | CASSEMDRAYEQYF | TGCGCCAGCAGTGAAATGGACAGGGCCTACGAGCAGTACTTC
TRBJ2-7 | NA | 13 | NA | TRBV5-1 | CASSFSPGYEQYF | TGCGCCAGCAGCTTTAGCCCAGGGTACGAGCAGTACTTC
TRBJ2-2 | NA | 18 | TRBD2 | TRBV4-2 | CASSQEELAGGRFGELFF | TGTGCCAGCAGCCAAGAAGAGCTAGCGGGAGGGCGTTTCGGGGAGCTGTTTTTT
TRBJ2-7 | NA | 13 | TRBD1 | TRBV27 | CASRGTGSYEQYF | TGTGCCAGCAGGGGGACAGGGTCGTACGAGCAGTACTTC
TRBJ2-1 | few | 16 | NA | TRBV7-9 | CASSHSAGSTNNEQFF | TGTGCCAGCAGCCACAGCGCCGGGAGTACCAACAATGAGCAGTTCTTC
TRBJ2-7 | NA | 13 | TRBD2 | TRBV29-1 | CSVASGRNGEQYF | TGCAGCGTTGCTAGCGGGAGAAACGGCGAGCAGTACTTC
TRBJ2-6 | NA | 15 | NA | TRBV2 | CASSVWGIGANVLTF | TGTGCCAGCAGTGTGTGGGGCATCGGGGCCAACGTCCTGACTTTC
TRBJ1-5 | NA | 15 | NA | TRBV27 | CASRLDDSSNQPQHF | TGTGCCAGCAGACTTGATGACAGTAGCAATCAGCCCCAGCATTTT
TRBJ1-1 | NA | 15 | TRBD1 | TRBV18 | CASSLTTGGNTEAFF | TGTGCCAGCTCACTAACCACAGGGGGGAACACTGAAGCTTTCTTT
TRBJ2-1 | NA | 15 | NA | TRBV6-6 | CASSYAGGLNNEQFF | TGTGCCAGCAGTTACGCCGGAGGGTTGAACAATGAGCAGTTCTTC
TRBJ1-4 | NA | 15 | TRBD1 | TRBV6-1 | CASSSNRGGVEKLFF | TGTGCCAGCAGTTCAAACAGGGGAGGAGTCGAAAAACTGTTTTTT
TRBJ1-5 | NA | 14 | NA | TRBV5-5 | CASSASVFYQPQHF | TGTGCCAGCAGCGCCTCGGTCTTCTATCAGCCCCAGCATTTT
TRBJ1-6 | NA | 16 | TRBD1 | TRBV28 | CASRVTGGGDNSPLHF | TGTGCCAGCAGGGTTACAGGGGGCGGTGATAATTCACCCCTCCACTTT
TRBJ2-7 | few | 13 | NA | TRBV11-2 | CASSLSNSYEQYF | TGTGCCAGCAGCTTGTCCAACTCCTACGAGCAGTACTTC
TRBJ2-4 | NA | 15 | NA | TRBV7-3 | CASSLDPGSGNIQYF | TGTGCCAGCAGCTTAGATCCGGGGTCTGGAAACATTCAGTACTTC
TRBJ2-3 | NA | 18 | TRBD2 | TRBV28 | CASSLPRLAGARTDTQYF | TGTGCCAGCAGTTTACCCCGGCTAGCGGGAGCCCGCACAGATACGCAGTATTTT
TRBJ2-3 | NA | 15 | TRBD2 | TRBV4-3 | CASSISAGPPDTQYF | TGCGCCAGCAGCATTTCAGCGGGACCTCCAGATACGCAGTATTTT
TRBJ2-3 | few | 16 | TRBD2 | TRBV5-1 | CASHGGVAGVTDTQYF | TGCGCCAGCCACGGCGGGGTAGCGGGAGTCACAGATACGCAGTATTTT
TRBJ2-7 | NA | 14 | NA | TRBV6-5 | CASSASGKAYEQYF | TGTGCCAGCAGTGCTTCCGGGAAAGCCTACGAGCAGTACTTC
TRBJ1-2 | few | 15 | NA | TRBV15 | CATSRDQGLNYGYTF | TGTGCCACCAGCAGAGATCAGGGTCTAAATTATGGCTACACCTTC
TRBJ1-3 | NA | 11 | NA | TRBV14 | CASSQGDTIYF | TGTGCCAGCAGCCAAGGAGACACCATATATTTT
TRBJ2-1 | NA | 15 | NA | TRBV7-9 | CASSLGSGYYNEQFF | TGTGCCAGCAGCTTAGGTAGCGGATACTACAATGAGCAGTTCTTC
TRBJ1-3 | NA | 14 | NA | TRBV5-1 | CASSTDFTGNTIYF | TGCGCCAGCAGTACAGACTTTACAGGAAACACCATATATTTT
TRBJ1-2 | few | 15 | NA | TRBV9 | CASSVASGSDYGYTF | TGTGCCAGCAGCGTAGCATCAGGGAGTGACTATGGCTACACCTTC
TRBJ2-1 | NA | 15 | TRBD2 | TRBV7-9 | CASSLVSGGSNEQFF | TGTGCCAGCAGCTTAGTATCGGGAGGGAGCAATGAGCAGTTCTTC
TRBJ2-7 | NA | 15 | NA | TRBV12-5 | CASGLGGTEDYEQYF | TGTGCTAGTGGTTTGGGCGGGACAGAGGACTACGAGCAGTACTTC
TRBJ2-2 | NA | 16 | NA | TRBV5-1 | CASSLNPGSSAGELFF | TGCGCCAGCAGCTTGAATCCAGGGAGCTCGGCGGGGGAGCTGTTTTTT
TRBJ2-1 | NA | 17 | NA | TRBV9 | CASSVGGGALYYNEQFF | TGTGCCAGCAGCGTAGGAGGAGGCGCCCTATACTACAATGAGCAGTTCTTC